The clone carrying this T cell receptor beta chain has at least ten counts. Its antigen is as yet unknown. The sample is drawn from a study of T cells after yellow fever vaccination. On the study more broadly: With SMART-Seq v4 Ultra Low Input, the fractions containing low cell numbers were prepared. Findings of the study overall: Once the booster was given, most primary-vaccination clones reappeared, at approximately 97% for CD4 and approximately 88% for CD8. A faster peak, day 5 versus 15, was reached by the weaker secondary response. Abundant bulk-derived clonotypes could contaminate FACS-sorted repertoires.

Trimming cost V 0 bases and J 1 base, with 8 bases left between them. Germline assignment: CDR1 LGHDT and CDR2 YNNKEL (reference sequence). The length of the CDR3 is 15 residues. A single record per CDR3 protein comes from TCRdb applying MiXCR to the 5' RACE reads. This table has 95,000 to 150,000 distinct CDR3 sequences, around 7.4% appearing once. This clonotype originated in a man between 18 and 29 years old who received the YFV17D yellow fever vaccine. Source: CD4+ T cells sorted from PBMCs, taken about 10 days after the first yellow fever vaccination. The rearrangement joins TRBV3-1 to TRBJ2-3; the D is unclear. The DNA for the CDR3 is TGTGCCAGCAGCCAAGATGTAGTACGCACAGATACGCAGTATTTT. Translated, it gives CASSQDVVRTDTQYF.